This record looks at one T cell receptor (beta chain) sequence and its context. This clone's antigen is unknown. No qualities accompany the bases; no much larger clone lies one base away. V loses 2 bases, J loses 6 bases, and the germline ends lie 8 bases apart. Inclusive of the bounding cysteine and phenylalanine, the CDR3 is 12 residues long. The DNA shown is the 36-base CDR3, in frame from base 1. For CDR1 and CDR2, the germline V gene lists SGHVS and FQNEAQ. The entry originates in a study of T-cell reconstitution after alpha-beta-depleted transplantation in children (dated by TCRdb to the mid-2010s). About the study as a whole: Using TCR repertoire profiling, the study followed T-cell immune reconstitution in a quantitative way in children after TCRalphabeta/CD19-depleted allogeneic hematopoietic cell transplantation.

Libraries came from PCR. The sample was run on an Illumina HiSeq 2500. To normalize quantification of the TCRbeta repertoire, the TCR libraries were built with molecular barcoding that relied on unique molecular identifiers. TCRdb reprocessing: public reads trimmed at Q25 with fastp, clones called with MiXCR, in-frame beta chains kept. Records with the same CDR3 protein are collapsed into one entry carrying the most frequent genes and DNA. The sample table shows almost 600,000 distinct CDR3 sequences, and over 20% are seen once. The ten top clones hold about a third of the sample. The treatment or condition label, read with the paper, signifies: allogeneic hematopoietic cell transplantation with graft depleted of TCRalphabeta T cells and CD19 B cells. The transplant recipients were children given TCRalphabeta/CD19-depleted allogeneic hematopoietic cell grafts. What the research found in general, with its limitations: The apparently early alphabetaT-cell count recovery about two months after transplant was reportedly dependent on only several hundred rapidly expanded clones derived from non-depleted graft cells. Hyperexpanded clone frequencies declined over subsequent months; after one year, T-cell counts and TCRbeta diversity were mostly attributed to newly produced T cells. In some patients, the high TCRbeta diversity seen at day 60 was put down to recipient T cells and intrathymic progenitors that had survived conditioning.

Sample: PBMCs, taken before TCRalphabeta/CD19-depleted stem cell transplant. The rearrangement combines TRBV7-8 with TRBJ2-7; TRBD2 is a weak D gene call, 5 bases matching. The sequence came from a boy under two years old with Wiskott-Aldrich syndrome, due to receive a stem cell transplant. CDR3 loop: CASSLTRVEQYF. The nucleotide sequence reads as follows: TGTGCCAGCAGCTTAACTAGAGTCGAGCAGTACTTC.